This T cell receptor beta chain was sequenced during a study of cytomegalovirus exposure and HLA in healthy donors (dated 2017 in TCRdb). About the full investigation: According to a later analysis, one platform produced both the 110 or so validation repertoires and the 700 or so repertoires of the first cohort. The aim of the study was to test whether cataloging public T cell receptors could identify signatures of past pathogen exposure. A separate validation cohort of 90 to 150 different subjects was used in addition to the 666-subject first cohort. To predict cytomegalovirus infection status, the study combined high-throughput TCR immunosequencing, statistical association of individual TCRs with disease status, and machine learning. Paper-wide results and their limitations: The classifier was reported to diagnose cytomegalovirus status with high specificity and sensitivity in both the original and validation cohorts. In the study, some 160 TCR beta chains were listed as associated with cytomegalovirus. A later analysis found that TCRs clustered in the first cohort also tended to co-occur in the 100 to 150 validation repertoires, with just under 95% of cluster scores above 0. According to the authors, the approach could potentially be generalized to other disease states and immunological phenotypes. Across donors, most TCR sequences were observed very rarely, whereas some public TCRs were present in many individuals. A later analysis had no HLA typing for the validation cohort, so co-occurrence there was scored across all 110 or so repertoires. In vitro tests confirmed that a few of the cytomegalovirus-associated TCR beta chains recognize cytomegalovirus antigens.

The library relied on the immunoSEQ multiplex PCR assay. The authors processed their data as follows. A statistical classification framework was developed to diagnose cytomegalovirus status using the catalog of TCR beta chain sequences. TCRdb re-hosts the immuneACCESS table, in-frame sequences only. Its copies lack some clones; in the studies checked, an unresolved V gene accounts for under half of them, and the cause for the rest is not known. V, J and clone size are taken as reported in that table, and D and trimming were inferred from the DNA itself. This sample comprises about 280,000 clones, approximately 90% of them detected only once. Jointly, the top ten make up approximately 0.9% of the sample. Comments on this clone: What this receptor recognizes is not known. The record has no base qualities; no much larger clone is one base away.

Based on the germline V gene, the CDR1 and CDR2 sequences are SNHLY and FYNNEI. Trimming costs V 4 bases and J 1 base, and their ends lie 11 bases apart. The CDR3, from cysteine to phenylalanine, totals 15 residues. Kept here is only the CDR3 DNA, which spans 45 bases and is read in frame from base 1. Donors formed part of the validation cohort, which comprised about 120 subjects and was distinct from the first cohort of over 500 subjects. In this chain, TRBV2 is recombined with TRBJ1-5; TRBD1 is perhaps the D gene, given 5 matching bases. Sequenced material: PBMCs. The receptor's source is a woman aged 18-29 years in good health and CMV-seronegative. The CDR3 protein sequence reads: CASSVERGSNQPQHF. The DNA sequence follows: TGTGCCAGCAGTGTAGAAAGGGGCAGCAATCAGCCCCAGCATTTT.